The 26 T cell receptor beta chains presented below share a single source sample, sequenced in a study of identical twins. TCRdb itself ran the 5' RACE reads through MiXCR, one entry per CDR3 protein. Among roughly 1.6 million distinct CDR3 sequences listed, about 31% were seen once. Sequenced input: cord blood. Receptor source: a newborn girl in good health.

For this clonotype: One end of the junction is discordant with germline, which a read error may explain. The rearrangement links TRBV7-2 to TRBJ1-1; 7 bases match TRBD1. Germline V gene lookup returns CDR1 SGHTA and CDR2 FQGNSA. The CDR3 loop spans 15 amino acids. CDR3 residues: CASSLFPDRDTEVFF. The CDR3 DNA reads as TGTGCCAGCAGCTTATTCCCAGACAGGGACACTGAAGTTTTCTTT. Full variable domain (missing parts from reference TRBV7-2 and TRBJ1-1): GAGVSQSPSNKVTEKGKDVELRCDPISGHTALYWYRQSLGQGLEFLIYFQGNSAPDKSGLPSDRFSAERTGGSVSTLTIQRTQQEDSAVYLCASSLFPDRDTEVFFGQGTRLTVV.

This chain joins TRBV7-6 and TRBJ2-5, with no clear D. V dropped 1 base and J dropped 11 bases, with 17 bases sitting between them. This CDR3 has 14 amino acids. Germline CDR1 and CDR2: SGHVS and FNYEAQ. CDR3 nucleotides: TGTGCCAGCAGCTTAGTGGTACCACCCAATGAGCAGTACTTC. The encoded protein is CASSLVVPPNEQYF.

This chain joins TRBV25-1 and TRBJ1-1, with a tentative D call TRBD1 (5 bases). The V gene lost 1 base and the J gene lost 7 bases, with 13 bases spanning the gap. CDR1 and CDR2 (germline): MGHDK, SYGVNS. This CDR3 is built from 14 residues. The CDR3 is CASSEWGSGIEAFF. CDR3 nucleotides: TGTGCCAGCAGTGAATGGGGGTCAGGGATTGAAGCTTTCTTT.

The chain carries TRBV6-1 and TRBJ2-7; tentatively, D is TRBD1 (7 bases). CDR1 and CDR2 (germline): MNHNS, SASEGT. This CDR3 is 14 amino acids long. V was cut by 8 bases and J by 0 bases, with 14 bases left in between. In DNA form, the CDR3 reads TGTGCCAGCTATCGGGGGACAGCCTCCTACGAGCAGTACTTC. It is translated as CASYRGTASYEQYF.

In its sample, this clonotype was seen many times. This rearrangement joins TRBV28 to TRBJ1-2; D is ambiguous. This CDR3 contains 13 residues. Germline-derived CDR1 and CDR2 are MDHEN and SYDVKM. V dropped 10 bases and J dropped 2 bases, with 14 bases sitting between them. Here the CDR3 reads CATHPADNYGYTF. DNA for the CDR3: TGTGCCACTCACCCGGCCGACAACTATGGCTACACCTTC.

This sequence joins TRBV3-1 and TRBJ2-4, with D unclear. The J call is doubtful: the DNA matches TRBJ2-7 better. This CDR3 has 11 residues. Germline CDR1 reads LGHDT; CDR2 reads YNNKEL (reference sequence). As DNA, the CDR3 is TGTGCCAGCAGCCAAATGGGCGAGCAGTACTTC. Protein sequence: CASSQMGEQYF.

The CDR3 is CASSDRDSLYNEQFF. CDR3 coding DNA: TGTGCCAGCAGTGACAGGGACAGCCTCTACAATGAGCAGTTCTTC. The rearrangement uses TRBV2 and TRBJ2-1; the match to TRBD1 covers 7 bases. This CDR3 is built from 15 residues. The V segment lost 3 bases and the J segment 3 bases; nucleotides outside the gene matches: 5. Germline V gives CDR1 SNHLY, CDR2 FYNNEI.

This clonotype was counted only a few times. The chain recombines TRBV20-1 with TRBJ1-1; a weak D match, TRBD1 (6 bases). CDR1 is DFQATT and CDR2 is SNEGSKA in the germline V gene (reference sequence). The CDR3 runs 14 residues. V lost 2 bases to trimming and J lost 5 bases, with 15 bases between them. The DNA of the CDR3 is TGCAGTGCTAGAAAAGGGGGAGGGGGGACTGAAGCTTTCTTT. Translated, it gives CSARKGGGGTEAFF.

The rearrangement links TRBV24-1 to TRBJ2-3; D gene unclear. Per germline, CDR1 KGHDR and CDR2 SFDVKD. CDR3 length: 14 amino acids. V lost 4 bases and J lost 6, with 13 bases in between. CDR3 sequence: CATSESRPLDTQYF. Here the CDR3 DNA reads TGTGCCACCAGTGAATCCCGCCCGTTGGATACGCAGTATTTT.

The rearrangement uses TRBV20-1 and TRBJ2-1; TRBD1 aligns across 8 bases. The V gene end was trimmed by 5 bases and the J gene end by 5 bases; junction bases not matched to a gene: 8. Looked up from germline, CDR1 is DFQATT and CDR2 is SNEGSKA (reference sequence). This CDR3 has 14 residues. The CDR3 sequence is CSALPGQADNEQFF. CDR3 in DNA: TGCAGTGCTCTTCCGGGACAGGCTGACAATGAGCAGTTCTTC.

This CDR3 reads CASGTAANTGELFF. The CDR3 region has the DNA TGTGCCAGTGGGACAGCCGCGAACACCGGGGAGCTGTTTTTT. The chain couples TRBV19 to TRBJ2-2; 7 nucleotides agree with TRBD1. The V gene's germline CDR1 is LNHDA and CDR2 SQIVND (reference sequence). J was trimmed by 0 bases and V by 8 bases; bases with no gene match: 3. The CDR3 has 14 amino acids.

This clonotype was observed a handful of times. The J gene is TRBJ2-2, the V gene TRBV20-1, with D possibly being TRBD1 (6 bases). The V and J ends lost 3 bases and 4 bases respectively, with 12 bases between them. Germline loops: CDR1 DFQATT, CDR2 SNEGSKA (reference sequence). The CDR3 is 14 residues long. This CDR3 is CSASRNRATGELFF. CDR3 nucleotides: TGCAGTGCTAGCCGAAACAGGGCCACCGGGGAGCTGTTTTTT.

This clonotype was seen a few times. The chain has TRBV20-1 and TRBJ2-7; 10 bases map to TRBD2. Germline V CDR1 and CDR2: DFQATT, SNEGSKA (reference sequence). The junction had 12 bases not matched to a gene; V was cut back by 2 bases and J by 5 bases. There are 16 residues in the CDR3. Here the CDR3 reads CSARSPTSGTLNEQYF. CDR3 in DNA: TGCAGTGCTAGATCCCCTACTAGCGGGACATTGAACGAGCAGTACTTC.

As concerns this clonotype: One base away lies a much larger clone, so this may be a sequencing read error. The rearrangement joins TRBV4-1 to TRBJ1-5; D is unresolved. From germline, CDR1 is MGHRA and CDR2 YSYEKL. The CDR3 length is 14 residues. For the CDR3, the DNA is TGCGCCGGCAGCCAAGATTTGGTTGCTCAGCCCCAGCATTTT. This codes for CAGSQDLVAQPQHF.

The sample holds many counts of this clonotype. This chain joins TRBV10-3 and TRBJ1-2; D remains ambiguous. Trimming shortened V by 6 bases and J by 4 bases, and 6 bases separated the two germline ends. Per the germline V gene, CDR1 is ENHRY and CDR2 is SYGVKD. The CDR3 covers 11 residues. Written as DNA, the CDR3 is TGTGCCATCAGGACTTCCTATGGCTACACCTTC. It is translated as CAIRTSYGYTF.

The genes are TRBV7-2 and TRBJ2-5; D is perhaps TRBD2 (5 bases). The J call is in doubt because the DNA end fits TRBJ2-1 better. Germline V lookup: CDR1 SGHTA, CDR2 FQGNSA. The CDR3 is made up of 14 amino acids. The CDR3 DNA sequence: TGTGCCAGCAGCTTAAGTCTAGCCATAGAGACCCAGTTCTTC. Translated: CASSLSLAIETQFF.

This clonotype was observed a handful of times. The chain recombines TRBV12-3 or TRBV12-4 with TRBJ1-2; 8 nucleotides agree with TRBD1. After removal of 5 bases from V and 4 bases from J, the junction contained 9 bases not matched to a gene. The CDR3 is 15 amino acids. The DNA of the CDR3 is TGTGCCAGCAGTAACTCGGACAGGGTGGGCTATGGCTACACCTTC. This codes for CASSNSDRVGYGYTF.

The J gene is TRBJ1-5, the V gene TRBV5-6; 7 bases line up with TRBD1. The germline V gene encodes CDR1 SGHDT and CDR2 YYEEEE. V trimming: 1 base; J trimming: 5 bases; junction bases outside the gene matches: 12. The CDR3 covers 17 residues. In DNA form, the CDR3 reads TGTGCCAGCAGCTTGAGTAGTACAGGGGAGTACGATCAGCCCCAGCATTTT. It is translated as CASSLSSTGEYDQPQHF.

With respect to this clonotype: Since a much larger clone is just one base distant, this may be a read error. This chain connects TRBV4-1 to TRBJ2-4; D not resolved. This CDR3 contains 18 residues. Germline loops: CDR1 MGHRA, CDR2 YSYEKL. V lost 3 bases and J 1 base, leaving 19 bases between the germline ends. CDR3 DNA: TGCGCCAGCAGCCATAGGGCGGATTCCCCTGAGGCCAAAAACATTCAGTACTTC. Its translation is CASSHRADSPEAKNIQYF.

A few counts support this clonotype. The V call is TRBV12-3 or TRBV12-4, the J call TRBJ2-2; 11 bases line up with TRBD2. This CDR3 spans 16 amino acids. V was clipped by 5 bases and J by 7 bases; unmatched bases: 9. The CDR3 here is CASSLSSGRFGGELFF. CDR3 nucleotides: TGTGCCAGCAGTCTTTCTAGCGGGAGGTTTGGCGGGGAGCTGTTTTTT.

This clonotype was recorded a few times. The V gene is TRBV5-1, the J gene TRBJ1-1; D call uncertain. CDR1 SGHRS and CDR2 YFSETQ come from the germline V gene. Trimming pared 7 bases from V and 2 bases from J, leaving 12 bases between. This CDR3 is built from 13 residues. The CDR3 DNA sequence: TGCGCCAGCCTGACTCGGGGTAACACTGAAGCTTTCTTT. Translating gives CASLTRGNTEAFF.

The chain is built from TRBV21-1 and TRBJ2-7. TRBV21-1 is deemed a pseudogene. The CDR3 loop spans 13 amino acids. This chain's CDR3 is CASSKALGPEQYF. As DNA, the CDR3 is TGTGCCAGCAGCAAAGCCCTTGGTCCCGAGCAGTACTTC.

This clonotype came up a few times. As DNA, the CDR3 is TGTGCCTGGAGTGACGGGGCTTGGGATACGCAGTATTTT. Its translation: CAWSDGAWDTQYF. This chain joins TRBV30 and TRBJ2-3; tentatively, D is TRBD1 or TRBD2 (5 bases each). Per germline, CDR1 GTSNPN and CDR2 SVGIG (reference sequence). V was shortened by 1 base and J by 6 bases, with 11 bases between the two germline ends. The CDR3 runs 13 residues.

The table lists this clonotype with a few counts. The CDR3 DNA reads as TGTGCCAGCAGGCATCGCTTGAATTCACCCCTCCACTTT. As protein: CASRHRLNSPLHF. This chain uses TRBV21-1 with TRBJ1-6. TRBV21-1 is a listed pseudogene. The CDR3 length is 13 residues.

This clonotype was counted a few times. The chain combines TRBV12-3 or TRBV12-4 with TRBJ2-3; 9 bases match TRBD2. V dropped 6 bases and J dropped 4; count of bases not matched to a gene: 11. The CDR3 loop spans 16 amino acids. The CDR3 DNA follows: TGTGCCAGCAGACGACCGGGACTAGCCTCTGCAGATACGCAGTATTTT. Protein: CASRRPGLASADTQYF.

Turning to this clonotype: Mismatch with germline at one junction end may stem from a read error. J is TRBJ2-3 and V is TRBV20-1; 7 nucleotides match TRBD2. The CDR3 has 16 amino acids. Germline V gene sequence: CDR1 DFQATT, CDR2 SNEGSKA (reference sequence). CDR3 DNA sequence: TGCCGTGCTAGATCTTTTTTGCTAGCGGCATCAGATACGCAGTATTTT. It is translated as CRARSFLLAASDTQYF.